This section outlines one T cell receptor beta chain sequence together with its context. Its antigen is unknown. This record belongs to a study of cytomegalovirus exposure and HLA in healthy donors. The PCR had 60 Vbeta and 13 Jbeta primers. Assay: immunoSEQ multiplex PCR; the TCRdb copy retains only in-frame clones and omits some. This table holds 110,000 to 150,000 clones, 60% to 85% found once. V was trimmed by 1 base and J by 7 bases, leaving 10 bases between them. Germline CDR1 and CDR2: SEHNR and FQNEAQ (reference sequence). The CDR3 sequence is 13 residues long. Study results and limitations: TCR beta V segments were, for the most part, productive about 87% or about 30% of the time in an earlier analysis. According to the study, some 160 TCR beta chains were cytomegalovirus-associated. A missense DCLRE1C variant was associated with V- and J-gene trimming of TCR beta chains in a later analysis, and an independent cohort replicated the association. The study carried out a later analysis of TCR beta sequences. It associated approximately 16,000 of them with specific HLA alleles at a false discovery rate of 0.05.

This chain uses TRBV7-9 with TRBJ1-2; tentatively, D is TRBD1 (5 bases). Source material: PBMCs. This clonotype was sampled from a male donor in good health and CMV-seronegative. CDR3 nucleotides: TGTGCCAGCAGCTTAGTACACGGGGGTGGCTACACCTTC. This translates into CASSLVHGGGYTF.